This TCR beta chain was found in a study of CD8 T cells in Susac syndrome. After extraction with the RNeasy kit, 0.5 to 1 ug of the RNA was reverse transcribed using random hexamers. TCRdb re-called the immunoSEQ multiplex PCR reads with MiXCR, one entry per CDR3 protein. The sample has some 140,000 distinct CDR3 sequences; approximately 95% are singletons. V was shortened by 7 bases and J by 9 bases, with 7 bases between the two germline ends. Germline CDR1 reads LGHNT; CDR2 reads FRNRAP. The CDR3 extends over 10 amino acids. The rearrangement uses TRBV12-5 and TRBJ2-1; D not certain. This TCR was sampled from a human donor with Susac syndrome. The material sequenced was CD8+ T cells from PBMCs. The CDR3 DNA reads TGTGCTAGTGCCCACGTTGAGCAGTTCTTC. Protein sequence: CASAHVEQFF.